What follows are 2 T cell receptor beta chains derived from one specimen sequenced in a study of control samples from healthy donors and cancer patients. Generated by immunoSEQ multiplex PCR, the TCRdb table keeps only in-frame clones and is missing some. The table includes hundreds of thousands of clones, about four fifths detected once. The source material was PBMCs. All receptors come from a woman aged 55-69 years with lung cancer.

The V gene is TRBV18, the J gene TRBJ2-1; 11 bases map to TRBD2. In germline, CDR1 is KGHSH, CDR2 LQKENI. CDR3 size: 15 residues. V was pared by 4 bases and J by 5 bases, with 4 bases of the junction left unmatched. CDR3 in amino acids: CASSQGLAENNEQFF. The CDR3 DNA follows: TGTGCCAGCTCACAGGGACTAGCGGAGAACAATGAGCAGTTCTTC.

The chain carries TRBV7-2 and TRBJ2-7; 9 bases map to TRBD1. V dropped 0 bases and J dropped 6; count of bases not matched to a gene: 3. The germline CDR1 and CDR2 sequences are SGHTA and FQGNSA. The CDR3 has 14 amino acids. The CDR3 DNA sequence: TGTGCCAGCAGCTTAGCGGCGACAGGGGGCGAGCAGTACTTC. Translating gives CASSLAATGGEQYF.